The 2 T cell receptor beta chains presented below share a single source sample, sequenced in a study of technical replicates of blood from several donors. The method was immunoSEQ multiplex PCR; TCRdb's version includes in-frame clones alone and lacks a portion of them. The table has roughly 87,000 clones, about 91% seen once. The sample consisted of T cells isolated from PBMCs. These receptor sequences come from a human donor in good health.

This sequence joins TRBV14 and TRBJ2-7; 9 positions agree with TRBD2. Germline CDR1 SGHDN, CDR2 FVKESK. Germline trimming cut 4 bases from V and 4 bases from J; bases unmatched to any gene: 8. The CDR3 loop spans 15 amino acids. In DNA, the CDR3 is TGTGCCAGCAGCCTCTTTAGCGGGAGTCGGTACGAGCAGTACTTC. It yields the protein CASSLFSGSRYEQYF.

This sequence joins TRBV30 and TRBJ2-1; 11 nucleotides match TRBD2. The CDR3 sequence is 19 residues long. V lost 1 base, J lost 0 bases, and 11 bases stayed unmatched. Germline CDR1 reads GTSNPN; CDR2 reads SVGIG (reference sequence). CDR3 sequence: CAWSASGTSGASSYNEQFF. In DNA, the CDR3 is TGTGCCTGGAGTGCTTCTGGGACTAGCGGCGCTAGCTCCTACAATGAGCAGTTCTTC.